This T cell receptor beta chain was observed in a study of chemoradiotherapy in HPV16-positive cancers. Turning to the study itself: Two HPV16-positive patients' cells yielded candidate HPV-specific clones and common motifs. Notes on the study in general: HPV-specific T cells were functionally defined from only a couple of HPV16-positive patients. In HPV16-positive patients, HPV-responsive T-cell expansion tracked better recurrence-free survival.

Data came from immunoSEQ multiplex PCR; TCRdb stores just in-frame clones and leaves some out. The sample consists of 8,300 or so clones, 60% to 75% of them appearing once. The CDR3 loop spans 11 amino acids. CDR1 and CDR2 (germline): MNHNS, SASEGT. Trimming cost V 6 bases and J 10 bases, with 10 bases left between them. Remarks on this clone: Its antigen is unidentified.

This TCR was sampled from a human donor with HPV-associated anogenital cancer. This chain connects TRBV6-1 to TRBJ2-1, with D maybe TRBD2 (5 bases). Source: tumor tissue, taken from a patient who underwent chemoradiotherapy. DNA for the CDR3: TGTGCCAGCAGAGCGGTGCGGGAGCAGTTCTTC. It is translated as CASRAVREQFF.